The clone carrying this TCR beta chain was recorded once. Antigen: not known. The PCR made use of 60 Vbeta and 13 Jbeta primers. TCRdb keeps only in-frame clones here, not all; method: immunoSEQ multiplex PCR. Among some 130,000 clones listed, over 70% were seen once. V gave up 4 bases and J gave up 7 bases, with 14 bases separating them. CDR3 length equals 13 residues. The germline V gene encodes CDR1 SGHRS and CDR2 YFSETQ. This specimen belongs to a study of cytomegalovirus exposure and HLA in healthy donors. Study-wide points: The authors later found most CMV-associated TCR beta chains appeared HLA-restricted. Most TCR beta V segments were productive about 90% or about 30% of the time in an earlier analysis.

This sequence originates from a man aged 40-49 years in good health and CMV-seronegative. Input material: PBMCs. This chain uses TRBV5-1 with TRBJ1-1, with D perhaps matching TRBD1 (6 bases). The CDR3 nucleotides read TGCGCCAGCAGCCGCGGGGGGGCTTTTGAAGCTTTCTTT. Its protein is CASSRGGAFEAFF.